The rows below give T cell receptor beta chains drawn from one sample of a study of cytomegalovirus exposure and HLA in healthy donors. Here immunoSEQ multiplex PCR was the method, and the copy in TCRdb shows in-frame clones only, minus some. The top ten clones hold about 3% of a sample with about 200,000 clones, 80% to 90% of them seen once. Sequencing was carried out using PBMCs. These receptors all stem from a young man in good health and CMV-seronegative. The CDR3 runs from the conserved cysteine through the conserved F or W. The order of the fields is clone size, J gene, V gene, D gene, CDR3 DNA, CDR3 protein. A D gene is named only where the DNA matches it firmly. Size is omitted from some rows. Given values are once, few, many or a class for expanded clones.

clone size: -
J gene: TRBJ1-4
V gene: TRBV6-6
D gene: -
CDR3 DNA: TGTGCCAGCCGGGAGACCACACGGAATGAAAAACTGTTTTTT
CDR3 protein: CASRETTRNEKLFF

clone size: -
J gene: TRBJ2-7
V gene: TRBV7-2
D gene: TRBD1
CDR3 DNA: TGTGCCAGCAGCCCCGCAGGGGGCGGTCCTCTCTACGAGCAGTACTTC
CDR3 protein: CASSPAGGGPLYEQYF

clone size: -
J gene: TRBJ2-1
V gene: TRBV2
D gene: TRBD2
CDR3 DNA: TGTGCCAGCAGATCTCCAAGGACTAGCGGGGGGAAGGCCTACAATGAGCAGTTCTTC
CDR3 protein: CASRSPRTSGGKAYNEQFF

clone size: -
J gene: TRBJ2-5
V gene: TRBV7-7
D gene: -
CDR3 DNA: TGTGCTAGCAGCTCGGGACAACGGGGGACCCAGTACTTC
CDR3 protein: CASSSGQRGTQYF

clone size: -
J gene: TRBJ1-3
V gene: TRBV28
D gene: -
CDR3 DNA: TGTGCCAGCAGTTTAGGTACAGGGACCTCTGGAAACACCATATATTTT
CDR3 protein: CASSLGTGTSGNTIYF

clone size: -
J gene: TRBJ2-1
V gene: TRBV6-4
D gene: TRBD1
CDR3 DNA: TGTGCCAGCAGTCCGGGACAGGGGTATGGCTATGAGCAGTTCTTC
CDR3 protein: CASSPGQGYGYEQFF

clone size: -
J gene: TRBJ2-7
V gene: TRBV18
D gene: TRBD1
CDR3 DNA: TGTGCCAGCTCAGAAGACAGGGGGGGACTCTATGAGCAGTACTTC
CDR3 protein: CASSEDRGGLYEQYF

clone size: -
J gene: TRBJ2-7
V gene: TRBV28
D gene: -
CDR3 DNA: TGTGCCAGCAGCTCCCGGCGGGGCCGCTACTACGAGCAGTACTTC
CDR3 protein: CASSSRRGRYYEQYF

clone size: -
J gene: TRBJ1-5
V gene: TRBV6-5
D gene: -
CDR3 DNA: TGTGCCAGCAGTTTACAGGTAAATCAGCCCCAGCATTTT
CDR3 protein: CASSLQVNQPQHF

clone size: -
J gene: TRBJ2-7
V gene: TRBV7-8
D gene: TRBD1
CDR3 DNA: TGTGCCAGCAGCTTGCCGGGGGCAGGGGGCGAGGTCGAGCAGTACTTC
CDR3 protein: CASSLPGAGGEVEQYF

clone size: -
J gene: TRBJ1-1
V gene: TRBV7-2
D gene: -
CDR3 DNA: TGTGCCAGCGGTCCGGGAGGCCTGAACACTGAAGCTTTCTTT
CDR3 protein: CASGPGGLNTEAFF

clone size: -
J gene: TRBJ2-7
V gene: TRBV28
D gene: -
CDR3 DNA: TGTGCCAGCAGTTTACAGGTTGGCGAGCAGTACTTC
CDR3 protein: CASSLQVGEQYF

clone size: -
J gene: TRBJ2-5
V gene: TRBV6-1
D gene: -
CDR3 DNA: TGTGCCAGCAGTCAGCGACAGAGTAAAGAGACCCAGTACTTC
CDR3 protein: CASSQRQSKETQYF

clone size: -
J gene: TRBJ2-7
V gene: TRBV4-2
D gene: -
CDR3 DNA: TGTGCCAGCAGCCAAGTTACCCTCTACGAGCAGTACTTC
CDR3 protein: CASSQVTLYEQYF

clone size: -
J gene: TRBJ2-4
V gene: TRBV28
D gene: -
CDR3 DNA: TGTGCCAGCAGTTTAGGAGGTGGCCCTGGGGAGTACTTC
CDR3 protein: CASSLGGGPGEYF

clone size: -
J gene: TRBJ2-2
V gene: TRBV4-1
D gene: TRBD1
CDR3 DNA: TGCGCCAGCAGCCAAGGGGACAGGGCTTCCGGGGAGCTGTTTTTT
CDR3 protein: CASSQGDRASGELFF

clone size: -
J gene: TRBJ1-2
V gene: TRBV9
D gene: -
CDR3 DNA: TGTGCCAGCAGTCACAGGGATAACTATGGCTACACCTTC
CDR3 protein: CASSHRDNYGYTF

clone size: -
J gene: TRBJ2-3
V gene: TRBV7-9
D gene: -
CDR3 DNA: TGTTCCAGCAGCTTACAGGGATATACGCAGTATTTT
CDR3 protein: CSSSLQGYTQYF

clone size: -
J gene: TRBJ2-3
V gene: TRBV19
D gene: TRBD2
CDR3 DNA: TGTGCCAGTAGTTTGCTAGCGGGGGCCCGAGATACGCAGTATTTT
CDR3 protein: CASSLLAGARDTQYF

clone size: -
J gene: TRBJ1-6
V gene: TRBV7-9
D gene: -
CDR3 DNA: TGTGCCAGCAGCTTCGGGGATTCACCCCTCCACTTT
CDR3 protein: CASSFGDSPLHF

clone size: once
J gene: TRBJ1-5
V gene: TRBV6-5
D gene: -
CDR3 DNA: TGTGCCAGCAGCCCCTATTATAGCAATCAGCCCCAGCATTTT
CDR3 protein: CASSPYYSNQPQHF

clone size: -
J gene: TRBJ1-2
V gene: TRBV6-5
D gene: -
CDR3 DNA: TGTGCCAGCAGTAAGAACAGTAACTATGGCTACACCTTC
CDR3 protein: CASSKNSNYGYTF

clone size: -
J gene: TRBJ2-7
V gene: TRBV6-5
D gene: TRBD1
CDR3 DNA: TGTGCCAGCAGCGAACAGGGGGCGTACGACGAGCAGTACTTC
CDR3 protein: CASSEQGAYDEQYF